This T cell receptor beta chain stems from a study of shared clonotypes between healthy human individuals. Study information: Aged between 18 and 49, the donors were a couple of women and a few men.

Looked up from germline, CDR1 is SQVTM and CDR2 is ANQGSEA. The ends were cut back, 1 base at V and 11 bases at J, with 20 bases in the middle. The CDR3 covers 14 residues. Naive CD8 cells were CD45RO-negative, positively selected for CCR7, excluding terminally differentiated effector memory CD45RA+ cells. Sequencing was performed with immunoSEQ multiplex PCR; in TCRdb, only in-frame clones are kept and a portion is missing. The data show more than 2 million clones, just under 95% seen once. The chain has TRBV29-1 and TRBJ2-5, with D perhaps matching TRBD1 or TRBD2 (5 bases each). The specimen sequenced was naive CD8+ T cells from PBMCs. This TCR was sampled from a man aged 18-30 years in good health. Some clones in this sample may be carry-over from other donors' samples. For the CDR3, the DNA is TGCAGCGTTGAAGTGCAGGGACCCTTGGGGGAGCAGTACTTC. Protein: CSVEVQGPLGEQYF. Drawing the rest from reference TRBV29-1 and TRBJ2-5, the complete variable domain is SAVISQKPSRDICQRGTSLTIQCQVDSQVTMMFWYRQQPGQSLTLIATANQGSEATYESGFVIDKFPISRPNLTFSTLTVSNMSPEDSSIYLCSVEVQGPLGEQYFGPGTRLLVL.